This T cell receptor beta chain is drawn from a study of T cell clonotyping in hematopoietic cell transplantation. Findings and caveats of the study: No sorting was done, leaving CD4 and CD8 contributions mixed. Graft donor and pretransplant recipient Inverse Simpson Index values predicted broader posttransplant TCR diversity.

As regards this clone: Its antigen is as yet unknown.

Trimming took 4 bases from V and 4 from J; bases not matched to a gene: 12. The CDR3 totals 17 residues. Per the germline V gene, CDR1 is LNHDA and CDR2 is SQIVND (reference sequence). This table comes from immunoSEQ multiplex PCR, and its TCRdb copy is limited to in-frame clones, with some not included. The sample holds approximately 42,000 clones, nearly 97% seen once. The receptor was derived from a man aged 25 to 40 in good health. Some clones in this sample may be carry-over from other donors' samples. This chain connects TRBV19 to TRBJ1-2, with 10 bases aligning to TRBD1. Sequencing was performed on peripheral blood mononuclear cells. This CDR3 is CASSTRDRGLGVYGYTF. DNA of the CDR3: TGTGCCAGTAGTACCCGGGACAGGGGACTGGGGGTCTATGGCTACACCTTC.